A selection of T cell receptor beta chains follows, all from one sample in a study of regulatory T cells in long-lasting Graves disease. From the multiplex PCR reads, TCRdb called clonotypes with MiXCR, one entry per CDR3 protein. This table has about 440,000 distinct CDR3 sequences, about 15% appearing once. The sample also formed part of further work on T cells in Graves' hyperthyroidism and ophthalmopathy.

Specimen: peripheral blood mononuclear cells (PBMCs), collected at new diagnosis, from a patient treated with antithyroid drugs. Receptors originate from a woman aged 25-40 years with Graves disease. The CDR3 runs from the conserved cysteine through the conserved F or W. A D gene is named only where the DNA matches it firmly. Size values are once, few and many counts, or a class for expanded clones, and some rows have none.

v_call: TRBV24-1
j_call: TRBJ2-6
d_call: NA
clone_size: few
cdr3_nt: TGTGCCACCAGTGATTTTTCAGGCTCTGGGGCCAACGTCCTGACTTTC
cdr3_aa: CATSDFSGSGANVLTF

v_call: TRBV20-1
j_call: TRBJ2-1
d_call: TRBD2
clone_size: many
cdr3_nt: TGCAGTGCTAGAGTTAGCGGGAGGTCGTACAATGAGCAGTTCTTC
cdr3_aa: CSARVSGRSYNEQFF

v_call: TRBV12-3/TRBV12-4
j_call: TRBJ2-1
d_call: NA
clone_size: many
cdr3_nt: TGTGCCAGCAGTTTAAGTGACTGGGGCTGGCGGTTCTTC
cdr3_aa: CASSLSDWGWRFF

v_call: TRBV5-8
j_call: TRBJ2-7
d_call: NA
clone_size: few
cdr3_nt: TGTGCCAGCAGCAACCCCAGACGGGCTGATTACGAGCAGTACTTC
cdr3_aa: CASSNPRRADYEQYF

v_call: TRBV5-4
j_call: TRBJ2-2
d_call: TRBD1
clone_size: NA
cdr3_nt: TGTGCCAGCAGCTTGCCACAGGGGTTTGGTACCGGGGAGCTGTTTTTT
cdr3_aa: CASSLPQGFGTGELFF

v_call: TRBV11-2
j_call: TRBJ2-2
d_call: NA
clone_size: many
cdr3_nt: TGTGCCAGCACCCGGACGGGGGATGCTGTTGACACCGGGGAGCTGTTTTTT
cdr3_aa: CASTRTGDAVDTGELFF

v_call: TRBV7-9
j_call: TRBJ1-5
d_call: NA
clone_size: many
cdr3_nt: TGTGCCAGCAGCCCTTCTACCGGGACAAAGGATCAGCCCCAGCATTTT
cdr3_aa: CASSPSTGTKDQPQHF

v_call: TRBV4-2
j_call: TRBJ2-1
d_call: TRBD2
clone_size: few
cdr3_nt: TGTGCCAGCAGCCCCCTAGCGGGAGGTATCTCCTACAATGAGCAGTTCTTC
cdr3_aa: CASSPLAGGISYNEQFF

v_call: TRBV7-2
j_call: TRBJ1-2
d_call: TRBD1
clone_size: many
cdr3_nt: TGTGCCAGCAGCCACGATACACTTACAGGGGTGGGACGAGGCTACACCTTC
cdr3_aa: CASSHDTLTGVGRGYTF

v_call: TRBV15
j_call: TRBJ2-3
d_call: NA
clone_size: many
cdr3_nt: TGTGCCACCAGCAGAGTGGGAGGCCGCACAGATACGCAGTATTTT
cdr3_aa: CATSRVGGRTDTQYF

v_call: TRBV30
j_call: TRBJ2-7
d_call: NA
clone_size: few
cdr3_nt: TGTGCCTGGAGTGTAAGGGACTTAAGGGAGCAGTACTTC
cdr3_aa: CAWSVRDLREQYF

v_call: TRBV7-2
j_call: TRBJ1-1
d_call: NA
clone_size: few
cdr3_nt: TGTGCCAGCAGCAATGACCCTCCCGGGGCGCGGCCTGAAGCTTTCTTT
cdr3_aa: CASSNDPPGARPEAFF

v_call: TRBV29-1
j_call: TRBJ2-3
d_call: NA
clone_size: many
cdr3_nt: TGCAGCGTGTCCGGGACACTCATTACAGATACGCAGTATTTT
cdr3_aa: CSVSGTLITDTQYF

v_call: TRBV7-8
j_call: TRBJ2-3
d_call: NA
clone_size: many
cdr3_nt: TGTGCCAGCAGCTCCCCCTTGGCAGGGCGGATCGGAGATACGCAGTATTTT
cdr3_aa: CASSSPLAGRIGDTQYF

v_call: TRBV19
j_call: TRBJ1-1
d_call: NA
clone_size: NA
cdr3_nt: TGTGCCAGTAGTTTTCGCTTACAGAACACTGAAGCTTTCTTT
cdr3_aa: CASSFRLQNTEAFF

v_call: TRBV5-5
j_call: TRBJ1-2
d_call: NA
clone_size: few
cdr3_nt: TGTGCCAGCAGCTCAGCAGGAGACTATGGCTACACCTTC
cdr3_aa: CASSSAGDYGYTF

v_call: TRBV2
j_call: TRBJ2-7
d_call: TRBD1
clone_size: many
cdr3_nt: TGTGCCAGCAGACCGGGACAGACTACCTACGAGCAGTACTTC
cdr3_aa: CASRPGQTTYEQYF